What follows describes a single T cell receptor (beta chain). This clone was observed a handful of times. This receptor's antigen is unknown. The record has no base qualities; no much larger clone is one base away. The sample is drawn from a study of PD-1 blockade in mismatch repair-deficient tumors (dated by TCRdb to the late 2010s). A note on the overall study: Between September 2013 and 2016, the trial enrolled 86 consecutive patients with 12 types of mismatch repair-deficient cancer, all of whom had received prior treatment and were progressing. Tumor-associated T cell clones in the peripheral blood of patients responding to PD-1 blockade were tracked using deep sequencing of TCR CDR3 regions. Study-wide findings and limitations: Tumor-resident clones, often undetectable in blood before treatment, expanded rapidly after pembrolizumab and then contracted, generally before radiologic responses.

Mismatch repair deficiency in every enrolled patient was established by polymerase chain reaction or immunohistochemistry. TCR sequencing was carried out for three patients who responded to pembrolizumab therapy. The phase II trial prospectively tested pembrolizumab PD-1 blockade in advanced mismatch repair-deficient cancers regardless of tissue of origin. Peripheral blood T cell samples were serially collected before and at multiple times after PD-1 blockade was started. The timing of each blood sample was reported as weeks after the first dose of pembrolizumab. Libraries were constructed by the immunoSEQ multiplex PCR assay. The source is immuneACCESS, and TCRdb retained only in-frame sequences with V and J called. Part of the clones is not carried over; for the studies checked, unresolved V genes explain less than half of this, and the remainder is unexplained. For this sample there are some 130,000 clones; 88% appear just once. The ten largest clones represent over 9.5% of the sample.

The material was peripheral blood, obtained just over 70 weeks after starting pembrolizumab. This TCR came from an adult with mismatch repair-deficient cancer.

The base sequence is TGTGCCAGCAGCTTTTGGGGTGGGAGTTGGGGTGAGCAGTACTTC. Its coded protein is CASSFWGGSWGEQYF. The chain joins TRBV7-2 to TRBJ2-7; D gene: possibly TRBD2, on 5 matching bases. The germline ends are 19 bases apart after V is trimmed by 3 bases and J by 7 bases. For CDR1 and CDR2, the germline V gene lists SGHTA and FQGNSA. CDR3 length: 15 amino acids, cysteine to phenylalanine. Only the CDR3 portion is preserved as DNA: 45 bases, with reading frame beginning at the first base.